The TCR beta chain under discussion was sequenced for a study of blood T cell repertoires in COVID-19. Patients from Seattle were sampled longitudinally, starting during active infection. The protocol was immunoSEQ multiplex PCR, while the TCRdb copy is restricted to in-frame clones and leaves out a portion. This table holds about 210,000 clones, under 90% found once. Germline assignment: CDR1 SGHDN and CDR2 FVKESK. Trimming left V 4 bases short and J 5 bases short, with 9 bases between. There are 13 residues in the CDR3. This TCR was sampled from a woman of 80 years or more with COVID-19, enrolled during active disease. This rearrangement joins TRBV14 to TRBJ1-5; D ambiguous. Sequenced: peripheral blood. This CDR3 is CASSRLAYQPQHF. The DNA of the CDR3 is TGTGCCAGCAGCCGCTTAGCTTATCAGCCCCAGCATTTT.